This T cell receptor beta chain was obtained from a study of T-cell reconstitution after alpha-beta-depleted transplantation in children. Germline loops: CDR1 SGHRS, CDR2 YFSETQ. CDR3 length: 14 residues. J gave up 3 bases and V 4 bases, and 5 bases lay outside the gene matches. This clonotype was found a few times. The TCRbeta library incorporated unique molecular identifiers. TCRdb ran MiXCR on the PCR reads and lists one entry per CDR3 protein. In the table there are approximately 120,000 distinct CDR3 sequences, about a tenth of which are singletons. This sample comprised PBMCs, mostly from graft donor cells, obtained 180 days after TCRalphabeta/CD19-depleted stem cell transplant. This sequence joins TRBV5-1 and TRBJ2-7, with 9 bases that match TRBD2. The sequence was obtained from a girl younger than two who had a stem cell transplant for combined immunodeficiency, so the T cells may come from the graft donor. The CDR3 DNA follows: TGCGCCAGCAGCACGGGACTAGCAAGCTACGAGCAGTACTTC. Encoded protein: CASSTGLASYEQYF.